The present entry profiles one T cell receptor (beta chain) with its context. The entry originates in a study of blood T cell repertoires in COVID-19. Per the original data handling: Reference gene primer amplification yielded estimated nucleated cell counts. Generated by immunoSEQ multiplex PCR, the TCRdb table keeps only in-frame clones and is missing some. That table is the source of V, J and clone size, and D and trimming were worked out from the DNA. The table records about 320,000 clones, 85% of them present only once. A COVID-19 case was met by exposed participants within 2 weeks before study entry. Germline CDR1 is SGHTA and CDR2 is FQGNSA. V lost 5 bases and J 8 bases, leaving 21 bases between the germline ends. This CDR3 contains 15 residues.

The sample was PBMCs or T cells enriched from blood (not recorded which). The TCR originated in a woman aged 25 to 45 who had been exposed to COVID-19. V is TRBV7-2 and J is TRBJ1-1; D is ambiguous. CDR3 residues: CASSHSPGSPLEAFF. The CDR3 region has the DNA TGTGCCAGCAGCCACAGTCCCGGCAGTCCCCTCGAAGCTTTCTTT.